This TCR beta chain was identified during a study of T cell responses to AZD1222 COVID-19 vaccine. Findings and caveats of the study: Spike-specific TCR repertoires showed rising breadth and depth after two AZD1222 doses. The CD4 TCRs associated with vaccination extended across spike and predominated at 160-218 and 743-854.

TCRdb's copy holds only in-frame clones and misses some; the assay was immunoSEQ multiplex PCR. Here the sample spans more than 70,000 clones, 70% to 90% being singletons. Worth noting for this clone: The antigen remains undetermined.

CDR1 and CDR2 (germline): LNHDA, SQIVND (reference sequence). V was shortened by 6 bases and J by 7 bases, with 16 bases between the two germline ends. The CDR3 spans 14 residues. This receptor was identified in an adult who received the AZD1222 COVID-19 vaccine. The chain is built from TRBV19 and TRBJ2-1, with TRBD1 as a possible D gene (5 bases). This specimen was peripheral blood, taken 28 days after the second AZD1222 dose. The CDR3 DNA follows: TGTGCCAGTAGGGGGCTAGGTTCAGGGAATGAGCAGTTCTTC. Translating it yields CASRGLGSGNEQFF.